Below are 18 T cell receptor beta chains sequenced from a single sample in a study of blood T cell repertoires in COVID-19. Method: immunoSEQ multiplex PCR; TCRdb's copy keeps in-frame clones and lacks some. The data contain 390,000 or so clones, just over 85% of them seen just once; the ten biggest clones take up about 1.5%. Sequenced material: peripheral blood. These receptors were taken from a young woman with active or convalescent COVID-19.

This rearrangement joins TRBV29-1 to TRBJ1-1, with 10 bases fitting TRBD1. The CDR3 spans 16 residues. The germline V gene encodes CDR1 SQVTM and CDR2 ANQGSEA. With V trimmed by 5 bases and J by 1 base, 10 bases remained unmatched. The CDR3 DNA reads TGCAGCGTTACTCCGCGGACAGGGGGGAGGAACACTGAAGCTTTCTTT. It codes for CSVTPRTGGRNTEAFF. Drawing the rest from reference TRBV29-1 and TRBJ1-1, the complete variable domain is SAVISQKPSRDICQRGTSLTIQCQVDSQVTMMFWYRQQPGQSLTLIATANQGSEATYESGFVIDKFPISRPNLTFSTLTVSNMSPEDSSIYLCSVTPRTGGRNTEAFFGQGTRLTVV.

The CDR3 spells CASSLAERLHEQYF. Written as DNA, the CDR3 is TGCGCCAGCAGCTTGGCCGAGCGCCTCCACGAGCAGTACTTC. The chain employs TRBV5-1 and TRBJ2-7; D remains unclear. Trimming cost V 0 bases and J 5 bases, with 12 bases left between them. Germline V gives CDR1 SGHRS, CDR2 YFSETQ. The CDR3 has 14 residues.

This rearrangement joins TRBV15 to TRBJ1-3; D may be TRBD1 (5 bases). The V end lost 5 bases, the J end lost 3 bases, and 8 bases lay between the germline ends. CDR1 is LNHNV and CDR2 is YYDKDF in the germline V gene (reference sequence). CDR3 length equals 13 residues. This CDR3 reads CATSRTIGNTIYF. The CDR3 coding sequence is TGTGCCACCAGCCGGACAATTGGAAACACCATATATTTT.

A single count supports this clone. The rearrangement links TRBV10-3 to TRBJ1-4, with D possibly matching TRBD1 (5 bases). V gave up 8 bases and J gave up 3 bases, with 10 bases separating them. In germline, CDR1 is ENHRY, CDR2 SYGVKD. This CDR3 is 13 amino acids long. CDR3 sequence reads: CAIQDNPNEKLFF. The CDR3, as DNA: TGTGCCATCCAGGACAACCCTAATGAAAAACTGTTTTTT.

CDR3 DNA: TGTGCCTGGAGCACAGGGGCTGAAGCTTTCTTT. Translation: CAWSTGAEAFF. The chain employs TRBV30 and TRBJ1-1, with 7 bases that match TRBD1. Per the germline V gene, CDR1 is GTSNPN and CDR2 is SVGIG (reference sequence). CDR3 size: 11 residues. V lost 3 bases, J lost 6 bases, and 1 base stayed unmatched.

The chain employs TRBV6-5 and TRBJ1-2; tentatively, D is TRBD1 (6 bases). The CDR3 length is 15 residues. V was trimmed by 7 bases and J by 4 bases, leaving 19 bases between them. Germline CDR1 reads MNHEY; CDR2 reads SVGAGI. CDR3 residues: CASTQGVRGPYGYTF. For the CDR3, the DNA is TGTGCCAGCACCCAAGGGGTCAGGGGCCCCTATGGCTACACCTTC.

The gene calls are TRBV19 and TRBJ1-1, with D unresolved. This CDR3 region has 13 residues. Germline-derived CDR1 and CDR2 are LNHDA and SQIVND (reference sequence). The ends were cut back, 5 bases at V and 3 bases at J, with 10 bases in the middle. In DNA, the CDR3 is TGTGCCAGTAGTGCGGGGTGGGACACTGAAGCTTTCTTT. This encodes CASSAGWDTEAFF.

The chain has TRBV7-9 and TRBJ1-2, with D possibly matching TRBD1 (6 bases). V was trimmed by 5 bases and J by 6 bases, leaving 16 bases between them. Germline values: CDR1 SEHNR, CDR2 FQNEAQ (reference sequence). The CDR3 is made up of 14 amino acids. CDR3 nucleotide sequence: TGTGCCAGCAGCCTATCGCGATACAGGGATGGCTACACCTTC. This sequence encodes CASSLSRYRDGYTF.

The chain recombines TRBV6-5 with TRBJ1-4, with TRBD1 identical over 7 bases. CDR3 size: 16 residues. Per germline, CDR1 MNHEY and CDR2 SVGAGI. Trimming took 0 bases from V and 4 from J; bases not matched to a gene: 5. The CDR3 region is CASSYSKGQFNEKLFF. CDR3 nucleotides: TGTGCCAGCAGTTACTCGAAGGGACAGTTTAATGAAAAACTGTTTTTT.

This clone was recorded a few times. V and J are TRBV6-1 and TRBJ1-5, with 8 bases identical to TRBD1. The junction had 5 bases not matched to a gene; V was cut back by 3 bases and J by 7 bases. CDR3 length: 14 residues. The germline CDR1 and CDR2 sequences are MNHNS and SASEGT. The CDR3: CASSETGEVQPQHF. For the CDR3, the DNA is TGTGCCAGCAGTGAGACAGGGGAGGTACAGCCCCAGCATTTT.

This chain uses TRBV6-5 with TRBJ1-1; D may be TRBD1 (6 bases). Between the trimmed V and J ends, which lost 5 bases and 5 bases, there was a span of 18 bases. The germline gives CDR1 MNHEY, CDR2 SVGAGI. The CDR3 loop spans 15 amino acids. CDR3 in amino acids: CASSRQQQGVTEAFF. As DNA, the CDR3 is TGTGCCAGCAGTCGCCAGCAACAGGGCGTGACTGAAGCTTTCTTT.

The gene calls are TRBV6-6 and TRBJ2-1, with 8 bases matching TRBD1. CDR3 size: 14 residues. Germline CDR1 MNHNY, CDR2 SVGAGI (reference sequence). The V segment lost 5 bases and the J segment 7 bases; nucleotides outside the gene matches: 7. The CDR3 sequence is CASSKDRAVNEQFF. CDR3 nucleotides: TGTGCCAGCAGTAAGGACAGGGCGGTGAATGAGCAGTTCTTC.

The chain has TRBV18 and TRBJ2-5, with 7 nucleotides matching TRBD2. Germline assignment: CDR1 KGHSH and CDR2 LQKENI. V shed 0 bases, J shed 5 bases, and the junction held 6 bases outside the gene matches. The CDR3 is 15 residues long. Here the CDR3 DNA reads TGTGCCAGCTCACCACCCTCTAAGGGAGGGGAGACCCAGTACTTC. This encodes CASSPPSKGGETQYF.

This clone has only one observation. The V gene is TRBV10-2, the J gene TRBJ2-2, with D possibly matching TRBD1 (5 bases). V was cut by 4 bases and J by 3 bases, with 12 bases left in between. Germline CDR1 and CDR2: WSHSY and SAAADI. The CDR3 is made up of 15 amino acids. The CDR3 reads CASSAPPGYTGELFF. CDR3 bases: TGCGCCAGCAGTGCACCCCCAGGGTACACCGGGGAGCTGTTTTTT.

This chain links TRBV19 with TRBJ2-1, with TRBD1 matching 8 bases. Germline assignment: CDR1 LNHDA and CDR2 SQIVND (reference sequence). CDR3 length: 15 amino acids. With V trimmed by 5 bases and J by 5 bases, 8 bases remained unmatched. The CDR3 nucleotides are TGTGCCAGTAGTTATACGGACAGGGTGGACAATGAGCAGTTCTTC. Its translation is CASSYTDRVDNEQFF.

The CDR3: CASSYRDRDSYEQYF. The CDR3 DNA sequence: TGTGCCAGCAGTTACCGGGACAGGGACTCCTACGAGCAGTACTTC. The chain recombines TRBV6-2 or TRBV6-3 with TRBJ2-7, with TRBD1 matching over 9 bases. Germline assignment: CDR1 MNHEY and CDR2 SVGEGT. Trimming cost V 2 bases and J 0 bases; bases outside gene matches: 2. This CDR3 spans 15 amino acids.

The chain joins TRBV7-2 to TRBJ2-5, with 12 bases identical to TRBD1. Germline-derived CDR1 and CDR2 are SGHTA and FQGNSA. The CDR3 covers 18 residues. V dropped 4 bases and J dropped 2; count of bases not matched to a gene: 11. The DNA of the CDR3 is TGTGCCAGCAGCTCACTCGGGACAGGGGGCCTGGGGCAAGAGACCCAGTACTTC. It yields the protein CASSSLGTGGLGQETQYF.

The chain combines TRBV7-2 with TRBJ1-1; 8 nucleotides align to TRBD1. CDR1 and CDR2 (germline): SGHTA, FQGNSA. J was trimmed by 10 bases and V by 4 bases; bases with no gene match: 14. This CDR3 is built from 15 residues. The CDR3, as DNA: TGTGCCAGCAGCTCAGGGACAGGAATCGGTGTGCGAGCTTTCTTT. As protein: CASSSGTGIGVRAFF.